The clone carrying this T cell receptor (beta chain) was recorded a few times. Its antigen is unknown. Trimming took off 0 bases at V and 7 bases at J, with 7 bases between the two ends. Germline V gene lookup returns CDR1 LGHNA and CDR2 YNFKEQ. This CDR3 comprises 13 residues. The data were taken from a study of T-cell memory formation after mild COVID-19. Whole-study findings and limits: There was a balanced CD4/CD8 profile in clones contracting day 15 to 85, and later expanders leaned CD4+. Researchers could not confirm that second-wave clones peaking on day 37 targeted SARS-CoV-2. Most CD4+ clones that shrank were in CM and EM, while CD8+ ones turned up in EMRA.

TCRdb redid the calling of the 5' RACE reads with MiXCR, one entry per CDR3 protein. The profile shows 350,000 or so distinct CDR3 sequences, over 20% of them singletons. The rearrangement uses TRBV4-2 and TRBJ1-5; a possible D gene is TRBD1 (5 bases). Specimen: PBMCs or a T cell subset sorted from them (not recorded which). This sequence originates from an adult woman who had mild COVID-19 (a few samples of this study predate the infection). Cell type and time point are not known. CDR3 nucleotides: TGTGCCAGCAGCCAAGAATGGGACCAGCCCCAGCATTTT. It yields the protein CASSQEWDQPQHF.